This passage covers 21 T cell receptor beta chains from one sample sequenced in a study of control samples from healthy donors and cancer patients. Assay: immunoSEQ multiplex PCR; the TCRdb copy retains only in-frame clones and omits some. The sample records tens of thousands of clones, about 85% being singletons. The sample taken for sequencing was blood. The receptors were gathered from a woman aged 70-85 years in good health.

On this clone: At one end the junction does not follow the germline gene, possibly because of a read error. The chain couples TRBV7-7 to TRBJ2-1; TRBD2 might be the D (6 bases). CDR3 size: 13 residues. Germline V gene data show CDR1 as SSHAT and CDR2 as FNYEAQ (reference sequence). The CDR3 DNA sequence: TGTGCTAGCAGCCCGGGGACTCGGAATGAGCAGTTCTTC. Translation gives CASSPGTRNEQFF. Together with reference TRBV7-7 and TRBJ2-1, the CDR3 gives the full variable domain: GAGVSQSPRYKVTKRGQDVTLRCDPISSHATLYWYQQALGQGPEFLTYFNYEAQPDKSGLPSDRFSAERPEGSISTLTIQRTEQRDSAMYRCASSPGTRNEQFFGPGTRLTVL.

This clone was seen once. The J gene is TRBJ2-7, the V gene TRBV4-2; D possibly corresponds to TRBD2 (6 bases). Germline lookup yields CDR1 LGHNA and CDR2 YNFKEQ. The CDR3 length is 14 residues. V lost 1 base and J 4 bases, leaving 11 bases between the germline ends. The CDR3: CASSQGSGSYEQYF. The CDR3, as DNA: TGTGCCAGCAGCCAAGGCTCCGGGAGTTACGAGCAGTACTTC.

As DNA, the CDR3 is TGTGCCAGCAGATCCGGGACTAGTATCTCTGAGCAGTTCTTC. Residues: CASRSGTSISEQFF. This chain links TRBV5-4 with TRBJ2-1, with TRBD2 matching 8 bases. The V gene's germline CDR1 is SGHNT and CDR2 YYREEE (reference sequence). V was pared by 5 bases and J by 9 bases, with 10 bases of the junction left unmatched. There are 14 residues in the CDR3. Using reference TRBV5-4 and TRBJ2-1 for the parts outside the CDR3, the full variable domain is ETGVTQSPTHLIKTRGQQVTLRCSSQSGHNTVSWYQQALGQGPQFIFQYYREEENGRGNFPPRFSGLQFPNYSSELNVNALELDDSALYLCASRSGTSISEQFFGPGTRLTVL.

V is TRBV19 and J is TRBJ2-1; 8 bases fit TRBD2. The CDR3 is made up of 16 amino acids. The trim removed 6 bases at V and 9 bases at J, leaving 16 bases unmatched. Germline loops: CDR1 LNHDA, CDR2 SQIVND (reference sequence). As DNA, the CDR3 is TGTGCCAGTAGAAGGGGACTGCACAGCGGGAGTGGTGAGCAGTTCTTC. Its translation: CASRRGLHSGSGEQFF.

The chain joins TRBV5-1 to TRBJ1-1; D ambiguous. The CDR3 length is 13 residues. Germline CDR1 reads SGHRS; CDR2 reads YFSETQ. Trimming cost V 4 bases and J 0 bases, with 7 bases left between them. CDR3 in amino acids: CASSRPMNTEAFF. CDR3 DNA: TGCGCCAGCAGCAGACCAATGAACACTGAAGCTTTCTTT.

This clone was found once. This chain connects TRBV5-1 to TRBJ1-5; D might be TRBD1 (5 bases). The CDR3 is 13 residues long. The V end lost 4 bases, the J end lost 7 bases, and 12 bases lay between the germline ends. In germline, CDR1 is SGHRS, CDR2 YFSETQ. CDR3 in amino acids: CASSEDIRQPQHF. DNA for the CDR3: TGCGCCAGCAGCGAGGACATCCGCCAGCCCCAGCATTTT. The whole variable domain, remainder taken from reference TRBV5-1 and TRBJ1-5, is KAGVTQTPRYLIKTRGQQVTLSCSPISGHRSVSWYQQTPGQGLQFLFEYFSETQRNKGNFPGRFSGRQFSNSRSEMNVSTLELGDSALYLCASSEDIRQPQHFGDGTRLSIL.

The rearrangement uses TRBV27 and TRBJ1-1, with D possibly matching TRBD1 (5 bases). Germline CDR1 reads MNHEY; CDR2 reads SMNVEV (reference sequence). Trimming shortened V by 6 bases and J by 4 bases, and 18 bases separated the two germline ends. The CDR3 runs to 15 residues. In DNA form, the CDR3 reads TGTGCCAGCAGGGGCCAGGGAGATCGAGCCACTGAAGCTTTCTTT. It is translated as CASRGQGDRATEAFF.

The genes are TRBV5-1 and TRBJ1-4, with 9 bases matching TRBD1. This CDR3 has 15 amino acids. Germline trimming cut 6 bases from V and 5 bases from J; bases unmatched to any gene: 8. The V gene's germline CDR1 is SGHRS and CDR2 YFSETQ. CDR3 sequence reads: CASTPGGTGNEKLFF. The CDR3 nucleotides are TGCGCCAGCACCCCTGGAGGGACAGGGAATGAAAAACTGTTTTTT.

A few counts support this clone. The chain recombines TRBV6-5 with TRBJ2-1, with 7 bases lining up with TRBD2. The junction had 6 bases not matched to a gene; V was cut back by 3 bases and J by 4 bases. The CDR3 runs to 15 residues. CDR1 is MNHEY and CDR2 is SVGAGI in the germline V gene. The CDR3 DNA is TGTGCCAGCAGTTATAGAACTAGCGAGTACAATGAGCAGTTCTTC. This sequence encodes CASSYRTSEYNEQFF.

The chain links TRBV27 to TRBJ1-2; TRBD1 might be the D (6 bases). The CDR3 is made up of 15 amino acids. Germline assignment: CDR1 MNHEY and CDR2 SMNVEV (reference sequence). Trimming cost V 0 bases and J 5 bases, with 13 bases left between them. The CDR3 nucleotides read TGTGCCAGCAGTTTATCGCACAGGGAAGGGTATGGCTACACCTTC. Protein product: CASSLSHREGYGYTF.

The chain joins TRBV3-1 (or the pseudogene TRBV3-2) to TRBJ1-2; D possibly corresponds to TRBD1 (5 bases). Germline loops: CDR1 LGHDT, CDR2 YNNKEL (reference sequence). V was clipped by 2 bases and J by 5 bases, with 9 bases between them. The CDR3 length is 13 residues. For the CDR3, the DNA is TGTGCCAGCAGCCAACCTGGGACGTATGGCTACACCTTC. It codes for CASSQPGTYGYTF.

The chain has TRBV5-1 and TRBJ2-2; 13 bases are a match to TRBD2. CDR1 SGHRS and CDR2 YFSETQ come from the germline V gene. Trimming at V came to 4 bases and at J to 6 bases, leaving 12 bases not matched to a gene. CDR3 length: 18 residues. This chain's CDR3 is CASSPGLAGAPVPGELFF. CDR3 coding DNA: TGCGCCAGCAGCCCAGGACTAGCGGGGGCTCCCGTTCCCGGGGAGCTGTTTTTT.

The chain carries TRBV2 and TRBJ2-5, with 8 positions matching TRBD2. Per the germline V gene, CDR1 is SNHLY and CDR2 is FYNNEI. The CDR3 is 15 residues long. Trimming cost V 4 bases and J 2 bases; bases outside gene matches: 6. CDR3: CASSGEAGVQETQYF. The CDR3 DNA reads TGTGCCAGCAGTGGGGAAGCGGGGGTGCAAGAGACCCAGTACTTC. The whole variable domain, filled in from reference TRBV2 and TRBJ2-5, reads EPEVTQTPSHQVTQMGQEVILRCVPISNHLYFYWYRQILGQKVEFLVSFYNNEISEKSEIFDDQFSVERPDGSNFTLKIRSTKLEDSAMYFCASSGEAGVQETQYFGPGTRLLVL.

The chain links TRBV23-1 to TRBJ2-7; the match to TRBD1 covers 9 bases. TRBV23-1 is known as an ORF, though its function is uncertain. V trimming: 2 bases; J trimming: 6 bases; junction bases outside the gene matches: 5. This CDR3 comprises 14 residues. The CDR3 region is CASSQHGQGFEQYF. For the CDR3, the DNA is TGCGCCAGCAGTCAACACGGACAGGGGTTCGAGCAGTACTTC.

CDR3 protein: CASSVSQGGSPLHF. Here the CDR3 DNA reads TGTGCCAGCAGCGTAAGCCAGGGAGGTTCACCCCTCCACTTT. The chain links TRBV9 to TRBJ1-6, with D perhaps TRBD1 (5 bases). Looked up from germline, CDR1 is SGDLS and CDR2 is YYNGEE. V lost 1 base and J lost 9, with 11 bases in between. The CDR3 is 14 amino acids.

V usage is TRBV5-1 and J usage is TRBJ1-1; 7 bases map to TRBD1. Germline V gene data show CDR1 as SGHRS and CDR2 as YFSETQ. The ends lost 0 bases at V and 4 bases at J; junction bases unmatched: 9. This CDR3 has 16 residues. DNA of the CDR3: TGCGCCAGCAGCTTGGGGCAGGGGGTAGGGAGCACTGAAGCTTTCTTT. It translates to CASSLGQGVGSTEAFF.

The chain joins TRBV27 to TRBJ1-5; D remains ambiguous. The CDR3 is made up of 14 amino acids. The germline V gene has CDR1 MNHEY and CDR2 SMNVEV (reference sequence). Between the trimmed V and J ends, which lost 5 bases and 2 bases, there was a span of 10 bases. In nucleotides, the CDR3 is TGTGCCAGCAGTCCGATAGACGGCAATCAGCCCCAGCATTTT. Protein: CASSPIDGNQPQHF.

The CDR3 region is CASNRDSNSPLHF. CDR3 coding DNA: TGTGCCAGCAACCGGGACAGTAATTCACCCCTCCACTTT. V and J are TRBV7-9 and TRBJ1-6; TRBD1 matches 7 bases. The CDR3 has 13 residues. Germline CDR1 SEHNR, CDR2 FQNEAQ (reference sequence). Trimming at V came to 7 bases and at J to 6 bases, leaving 3 bases not matched to a gene.

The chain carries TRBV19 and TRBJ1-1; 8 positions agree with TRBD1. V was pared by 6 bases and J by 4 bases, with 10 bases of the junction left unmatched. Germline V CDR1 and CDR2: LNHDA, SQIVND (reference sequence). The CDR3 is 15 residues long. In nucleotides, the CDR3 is TGTGCCAGTAGACCACGGACAGGGTCCTTCACTGAAGCTTTCTTT. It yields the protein CASRPRTGSFTEAFF.

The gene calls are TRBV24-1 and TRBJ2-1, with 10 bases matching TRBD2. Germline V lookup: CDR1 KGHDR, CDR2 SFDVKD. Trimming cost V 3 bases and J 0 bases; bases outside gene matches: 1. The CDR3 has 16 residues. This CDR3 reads CATSDASGSSYNEQFF. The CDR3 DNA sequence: TGTGCCACCAGTGATGCTAGCGGGAGCTCCTACAATGAGCAGTTCTTC.

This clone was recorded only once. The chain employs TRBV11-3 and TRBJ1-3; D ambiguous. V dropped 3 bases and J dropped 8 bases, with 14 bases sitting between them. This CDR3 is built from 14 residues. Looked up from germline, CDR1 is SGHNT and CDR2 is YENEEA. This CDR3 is CASSLGSIGDTIYF. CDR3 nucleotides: TGTGCCAGCAGCTTGGGATCCATAGGAGACACCATATATTTT. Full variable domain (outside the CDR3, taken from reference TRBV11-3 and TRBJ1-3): EAGVVQSPRYKIIEKKQPVAFWCNPISGHNTLYWYLQNLGQGPELLIRYENEEAVDDSQLPKDRFSAERLKGVDSTLKIQPAELGDSAVYLCASSLGSIGDTIYFGEGSWLTVV.